This T cell receptor beta chain originates from a study of T cell responses to AZD1222 COVID-19 vaccine. The repertoire was sequenced with immunoSEQ multiplex PCR; TCRdb's copy has only in-frame clones and lacks some. The sample records 70,000 to 95,000 clones, roughly nine tenths being singletons. Germline trimming cut 4 bases from V and 14 bases from J; bases unmatched to any gene: 14. The CDR3 spans 15 residues. The germline gives CDR1 MGHRA, CDR2 YSYEKL. The specimen comprised peripheral blood, sampled on day 0 of AZD1222 vaccination. The clonotype was recovered from an adult in good health. This chain uses TRBV4-1 with TRBJ1-6; 7 bases map to TRBD1. Here the CDR3 reads CASSLLAVRGQSLHF. In DNA, the CDR3 is TGCGCCAGCAGCCTCCTTGCTGTTAGGGGGCAATCCCTCCACTTT.